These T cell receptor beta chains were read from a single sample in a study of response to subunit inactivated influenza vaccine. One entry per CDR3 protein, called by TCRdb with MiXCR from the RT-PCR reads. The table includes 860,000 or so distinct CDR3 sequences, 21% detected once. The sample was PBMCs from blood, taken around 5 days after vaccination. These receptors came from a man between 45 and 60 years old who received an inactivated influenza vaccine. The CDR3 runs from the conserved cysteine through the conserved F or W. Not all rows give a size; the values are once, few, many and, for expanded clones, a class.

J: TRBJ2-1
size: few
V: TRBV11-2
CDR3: CASARRLGVGRSPVDEQFF

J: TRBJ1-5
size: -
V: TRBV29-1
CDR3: CSVEGQANQPQHF

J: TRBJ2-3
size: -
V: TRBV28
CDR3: CASTPAPGDTQYF

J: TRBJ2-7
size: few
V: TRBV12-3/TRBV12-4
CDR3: CASRGDTPSSYEQYF

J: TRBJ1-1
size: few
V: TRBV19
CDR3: CASRPTGSSTEAFF

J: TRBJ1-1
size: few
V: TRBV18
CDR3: CASSPPLGSGTEAFF

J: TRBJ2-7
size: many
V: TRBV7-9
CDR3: CASSTRVGSSYEQYF

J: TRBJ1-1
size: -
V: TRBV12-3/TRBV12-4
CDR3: CASSPNRGHMMNSEAFF

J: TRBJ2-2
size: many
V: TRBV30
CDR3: CARRYTGELFF

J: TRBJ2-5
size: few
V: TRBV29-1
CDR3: CSVREPRTWETQYF

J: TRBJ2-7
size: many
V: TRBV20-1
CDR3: CSAGDRDGTYEQYF

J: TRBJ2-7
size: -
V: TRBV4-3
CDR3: CASSLQGDKAYEQYF

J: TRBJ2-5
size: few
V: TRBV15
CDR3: CATNRQGQETQYF

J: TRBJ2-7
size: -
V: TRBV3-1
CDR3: CASSQKDSYEHYF

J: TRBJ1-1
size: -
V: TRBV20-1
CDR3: CSATGQFEAFF

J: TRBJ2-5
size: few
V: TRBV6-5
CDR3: CASSSVGGGKETQYF

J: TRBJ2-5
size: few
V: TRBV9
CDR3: CASSAGHRQGFQETQYF

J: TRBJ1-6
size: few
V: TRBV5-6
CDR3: CASSVTGSSLHF

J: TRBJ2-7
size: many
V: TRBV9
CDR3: CASSASTPPYEQYF

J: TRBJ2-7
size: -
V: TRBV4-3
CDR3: CASSLRSGPSYEQYF

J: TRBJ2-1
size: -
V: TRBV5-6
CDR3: CASGSTTRNEQFF

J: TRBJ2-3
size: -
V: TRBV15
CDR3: CATSRLAGGTDTQYF

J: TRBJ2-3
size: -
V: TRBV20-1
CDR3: CSARRPGTGITDTQYF

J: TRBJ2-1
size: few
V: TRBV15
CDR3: CATSRGFAGTSASEQFF

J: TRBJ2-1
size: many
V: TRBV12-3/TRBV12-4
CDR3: CASSLLAGNNEQFF

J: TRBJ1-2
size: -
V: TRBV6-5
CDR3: CASSSPGRGTPGYTF

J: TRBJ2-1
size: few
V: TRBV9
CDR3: CASSEGGLAVYNEQFF

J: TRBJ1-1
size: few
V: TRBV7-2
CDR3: CASSVDRLMNTEAFF

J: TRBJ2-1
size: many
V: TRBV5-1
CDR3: CASSLGPQGNNEQFF